A selection of T cell receptor beta chains follows, all from one sample in a study of PD-1 blockade in classical Hodgkin lymphoma. Assay: immunoSEQ multiplex PCR; the TCRdb copy retains only in-frame clones and omits some. The data contain tens of thousands of clones, just under 80% of them singletons. The sample here was peripheral blood mononuclear cells (PBMCs), taken before the fourth cycle of nivolumab. The receptors were gathered from a human donor with classical Hodgkin lymphoma. The CDR3 runs from the conserved cysteine through the conserved F or W.

TRBV4-2	TRBJ1-2	CASSLKRPYSDYGYTF
TRBV7-9	TRBJ2-2	CASSLVGNTGELFF
TRBV9	TRBJ2-3	CASSVSGGRGTDTQYF
TRBV7-3	TRBJ2-2	CASSSGANTGELFF
TRBV7-6	TRBJ2-5	CASSLMDSQETQYF
TRBV25-1	TRBJ1-1	CASSFPGQGRTEAFF
TRBV5-1	TRBJ1-2	CASRDGRYGYTF
TRBV7-5	TRBJ1-5	CARSLTRQDYSNQPQHF
TRBV2	TRBJ1-2	CASRAGRNYGYTF
TRBV6-5	TRBJ2-7	CASRRGSGTYEQYF